A few counts support the clone carrying this T cell receptor (beta chain). The antigen is not known. Germline lookup yields CDR1 SGHNT and CDR2 YENEEA. Trimming cost V 1 base and J 10 bases, with 7 bases left between them. The CDR3 loop spans 11 amino acids. Clones were read by immunoSEQ multiplex PCR, and TCRdb kept only the in-frame ones, dropping some. The sample records under 20,000 clones, around 70% being singletons. The data stem from a study of OX40 agonist ivuxolimab in advanced cancers. Study background: Each dose-escalation patient presented with hepatocellular carcinoma, melanoma, renal cell or head and neck cancer. Aged roughly 23 to 80 with a mean of around 60 years, they were almost 85% male. General study findings and limits: Fewer expanded clones were found on average in CD4+ than in CD8+ T cells.

This sequence joins TRBV11-3 and TRBJ1-2; D might be TRBD1 (5 bases). The sequence was obtained from an adult with an advanced solid tumor such as melanoma, head and neck, liver or kidney cancer. The sequenced sample was CD4+ or CD8+ T cells sorted from blood, obtained in a trial of the OX40 agonist ivuxolimab. The CDR3 here is CASSLGGYYTF. CDR3 nucleotide sequence: TGTGCCAGCAGCTTAGGGGGGTACTACACCTTC.